Detailed here is one T cell receptor beta chain. The antigen is undetermined. Expressed TCRB transcripts got sequenced, as all isolated RNA was reverse transcribed. About 3.4 million reads on average were seen across naive, central memory and regulatory T cell samples. Assay used: immunoSEQ multiplex PCR; TCRdb lists only in-frame clones, some missing. This table has more than 30,000 clones, about 65% appearing once. From germline, CDR1 is LNHDA and CDR2 SQIVND (reference sequence). Trimming removed 4 bases at V and 4 bases at J, with 15 bases between. The CDR3 has 15 amino acids. The data are from a study of beta chain features in type 1 diabetes. Whole-study findings and limits: Insertions were fewer and deletions more numerous at VDJ junctions in type 1 diabetes patients.

The sequence was collected from a woman in her 30s in good health. The chain carries TRBV19 and TRBJ2-3; D possibly corresponds to TRBD2 (5 bases). Material for sequencing was Tregs from blood. In DNA form, the CDR3 reads TGTGCCAGTAGTAGTTACGGAGGAGAGGCAGATACGCAGTATTTT. This translates into CASSSYGGEADTQYF.